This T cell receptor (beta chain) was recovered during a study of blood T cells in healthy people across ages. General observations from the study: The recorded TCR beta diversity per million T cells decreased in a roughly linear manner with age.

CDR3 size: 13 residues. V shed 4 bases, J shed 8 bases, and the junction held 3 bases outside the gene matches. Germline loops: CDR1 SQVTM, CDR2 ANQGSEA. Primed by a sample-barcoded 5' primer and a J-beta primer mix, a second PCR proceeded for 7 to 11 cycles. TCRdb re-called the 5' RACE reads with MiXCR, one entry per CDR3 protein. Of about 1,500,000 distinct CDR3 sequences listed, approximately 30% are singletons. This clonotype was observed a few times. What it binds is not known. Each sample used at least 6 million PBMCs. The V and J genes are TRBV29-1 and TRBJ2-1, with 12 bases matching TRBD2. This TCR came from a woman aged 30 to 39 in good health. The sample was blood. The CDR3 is CSVVLAGGDEQFF. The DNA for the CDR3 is TGCAGCGTTGTGCTAGCGGGAGGGGATGAGCAGTTCTTC.